One and the same sample provided the 4 T cell receptor beta chains below, sequenced in a study of blood T cell repertoires in COVID-19. Sequencing used immunoSEQ multiplex PCR; TCRdb keeps in-frame clones, though not all of them. Of approximately 8,000 clones in the sample, less than 75% were seen once. Specimen: peripheral blood. The receptor source for this set is a human donor in a cohort sampled during active COVID-19.

This chain joins TRBV3-1 (or the pseudogene TRBV3-2) and TRBJ2-1; possibly TRBD2 for D (6 bases). The length of the CDR3 is 16 residues. Germline V gene lookup returns CDR1 LGHDT and CDR2 YNNKEL (reference sequence). Deletions cut 10 bases from V and 4 bases from J, with 23 bases between. CDR3 loop: CATTALGGAEYNEQFF. As DNA, the CDR3 is TGTGCCACCACGGCGTTGGGCGGGGCAGAATACAATGAGCAGTTCTTC.

This chain connects TRBV2 to TRBJ1-1; 7 bases align to TRBD1. The junction had 4 bases not matched to a gene; V was cut back by 6 bases and J by 0 bases. The V gene's germline CDR1 is SNHLY and CDR2 FYNNEI. The CDR3 sequence is 14 residues long. The chain's CDR3 is CASSVGQMNTEAFF. In DNA, the CDR3 is TGTGCCAGCAGCGTGGGACAGATGAACACTGAAGCTTTCTTT. The full variable domain, in which reference TRBV2 and TRBJ1-1 provide the parts outside the CDR3, is EPEVTQTPSHQVTQMGQEVILRCVPISNHLYFYWYRQILGQKVEFLVSFYNNEISEKSEIFDDQFSVERPDGSNFTLKIRSTKLEDSAMYFCASSVGQMNTEAFFGQGTRLTVV.

This rearrangement joins TRBV9 to TRBJ2-1; possible D gene TRBD2, 5 bases. The V and J ends lost 4 bases and 0 bases respectively, with 8 bases between them. Germline V lookup: CDR1 SGDLS, CDR2 YYNGEE. There are 14 residues in the CDR3. DNA of the CDR3: TGTGCCAGCAGCCTACGGGACTCCTACAATGAGCAGTTCTTC. This gives the protein CASSLRDSYNEQFF. The variable domain in full, completed from reference TRBV9 and TRBJ2-1, reads DSGVTQTPKHLITATGQRVTLRCSPRSGDLSVYWYQQSLDQGLQFLIQYYNGEERAKGNILERFSAQQFPDLHSELNLSSLELGDSALYFCASSLRDSYNEQFFGPGTRLTVL.

The chain uses TRBV7-9 and TRBJ2-1; TRBD2 matches 13 bases. The trim removed 6 bases at V and 0 bases at J, leaving 8 bases unmatched. The CDR3 is 18 residues long. Looked up from germline, CDR1 is SEHNR and CDR2 is FQNEAQ (reference sequence). CDR3 in DNA: TGTGCCAGCAGGTCCGGGACTAGCGGGAAGAGCTCCTACAATGAGCAGTTCTTC. Residues: CASRSGTSGKSSYNEQFF.